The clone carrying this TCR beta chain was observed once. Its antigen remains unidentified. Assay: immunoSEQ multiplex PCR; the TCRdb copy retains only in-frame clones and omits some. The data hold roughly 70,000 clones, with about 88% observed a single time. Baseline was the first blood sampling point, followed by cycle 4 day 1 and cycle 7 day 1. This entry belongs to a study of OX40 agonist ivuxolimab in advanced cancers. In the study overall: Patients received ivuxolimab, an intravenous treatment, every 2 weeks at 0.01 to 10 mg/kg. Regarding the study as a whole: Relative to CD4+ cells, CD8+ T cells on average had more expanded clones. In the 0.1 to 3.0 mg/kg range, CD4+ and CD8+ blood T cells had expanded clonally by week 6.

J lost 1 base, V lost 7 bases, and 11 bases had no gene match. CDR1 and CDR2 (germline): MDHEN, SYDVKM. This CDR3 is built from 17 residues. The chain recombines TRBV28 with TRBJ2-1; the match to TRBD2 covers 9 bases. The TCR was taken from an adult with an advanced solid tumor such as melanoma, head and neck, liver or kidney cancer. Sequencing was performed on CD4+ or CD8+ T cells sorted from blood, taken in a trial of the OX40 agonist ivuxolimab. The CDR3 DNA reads TGTGCCAGCACCCTTTATAGCGGGAGAACTTCCTACAATGAGCAGTTCTTC. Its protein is CASTLYSGRTSYNEQFF.